This TCR beta chain appears in the sequencing data of a study of regulatory T cells in long-lasting Graves disease. Whole-study results and caveats: For persistent Graves' patients, TCR diversity was lower than for newly diagnosed ones.

At least ten counts were recorded for this clonotype. What it binds is not known. Sample time point: persistent/refractory GD, antithyroid drugs over 5 years with positive TRAb. The TCR library was made from RNA extracted from PBMCs. CDR1 is LNHNV and CDR2 is YYDKDF in the germline V gene (reference sequence). The length of the CDR3 is 15 residues. Trimming shortened V by 5 bases and J by 0 bases, and 13 bases separated the two germline ends. Arm-PCR with iRepertoire HTBI primers amplified the CDR3 regions for these TCR beta libraries. TCRdb used MiXCR to reprocess the multiplex PCR reads, holding one entry per CDR3 protein. The data contain 310,000 or so distinct CDR3 sequences, about 20% of them seen just once; the ten biggest clones take up 25% to 30%.

The TCR was taken from a female donor with Graves disease. This chain joins TRBV15 and TRBJ1-1; D remains unclear. Source: peripheral blood mononuclear cells (PBMCs), taken when the disease was refractory, from a patient treated with antithyroid drugs. The CDR3 sequence is CATSSRMGMNTEAFF. In nucleotides, the CDR3 is TGTGCCACCAGCTCGCGGATGGGGATGAACACTGAAGCTTTCTTT.